A selection of T cell receptor beta chains follows, all from one sample in a study of T cells in Graves' hyperthyroidism and ophthalmopathy. TCRdb re-called the multiplex PCR reads through MiXCR, storing one row per CDR3 protein. The sample lists 460,000 or so distinct CDR3 sequences; 13% to 15% were seen once. The specimen was blood. The receptor source for this set is a woman younger than 35 with Graves' hyperthyroidism. Both conserved end residues are part of each CDR3. D genes are given only for firm matches. Rows give clone size only sometimes, using once, few, many, or a class for an expanded clone.

>TRBV19|.|TRBJ1-2|few
CASSMEKGSYGYTF
TGTGCCAGTAGTATGGAGAAAGGATCCTATGGCTACACCTTC
>TRBV5-1|.|TRBJ2-6|.
CASTYGQPGANVLTF
TGCGCCAGCACCTACGGGCAGCCTGGGGCCAACGTCCTGACTTTC
>TRBV28|TRBD1|TRBJ1-6|.
CASRIRTGNSPLHF
TGTGCCAGCAGAATACGGACAGGGAACTCACCCCTCCACTTT
>TRBV19|.|TRBJ1-2|many
CASSIWGTNPDGYTF
TGTGCCAGTAGTATTTGGGGCACCAACCCGGATGGCTACACCTTC
>TRBV3-1|.|TRBJ2-3|many
CASSLRTLTDTQYF
TGTGCCAGCAGCCTTCGAACCCTTACAGATACGCAGTATTTT
>TRBV27|.|TRBJ1-2|many
CASSFIGGPFYGYTF
TGTGCCAGCAGTTTCATCGGGGGACCCTTCTATGGCTACACCTTC
>TRBV5-1|.|TRBJ1-2|few
CASSLRSGDPYGYTF
TGCGCCAGCAGCTTAAGGTCAGGGGATCCCTATGGCTACACCTTC
>TRBV2|.|TRBJ1-1|.
CASSGGGWTEAFF
TGTGCCAGCAGTGGGGGGGGCTGGACTGAAGCTTTCTTT
>TRBV4-1|.|TRBJ2-2|.
CASSQERWQRAGELFF
TGCGCCAGCAGCCAAGAAAGGTGGCAGCGGGCCGGGGAGCTGTTTTTT
>TRBV2|.|TRBJ2-1|few
CAGGADIYNEQFF
TGTGCCGGCGGAGCGGACATCTACAATGAGCAGTTCTTC
>TRBV19|.|TRBJ2-5|many
CASSSPGLWISGTQYF
TGTGCCAGTAGTTCTCCGGGACTTTGGATTTCGGGGACCCAGTACTTC
>TRBV12-3/TRBV12-4|TRBD1|TRBJ2-5|.
CASSQWTGETQYF
TGTGCCAGCAGCCAATGGACAGGAGAGACCCAGTACTTC
>TRBV20-1|TRBD2|TRBJ2-7|many
CSAPTSETYEQYF
TGCAGTGCGCCTACTAGCGAGACCTACGAGCAGTACTTC
>TRBV30|.|TRBJ1-3|many
CAWSAGQPGRNTIYF
TGTGCCTGGAGTGCGGGGCAGCCGGGAAGAAACACCATATATTTT
>TRBV2|.|TRBJ2-7|.
CASRKALDGYYEQYF
TGTGCCAGCAGGAAAGCCCTCGACGGATACTACGAGCAGTACTTC
>TRBV11-2|.|TRBJ1-1|many
CASSLDVAIFGEAFF
TGTGCCAGCAGCTTAGATGTGGCAATATTTGGTGAAGCTTTCTTT
>TRBV27|.|TRBJ2-2|.
CASSGAIGVGELFF
TGTGCCAGCAGTGGGGCTATCGGGGTCGGGGAGCTGTTTTTT
>TRBV29-1|TRBD2|TRBJ2-1|many
CSVEGTSGSHSYNEQFF
TGCAGCGTTGAGGGGACTAGCGGGTCTCACTCCTACAATGAGCAGTTCTTC
>TRBV18|.|TRBJ1-4|.
CASSPYVATNEKLFF
TGTGCCAGCTCACCGTACGTAGCAACGAATGAAAAACTGTTTTTT
>TRBV20-1|TRBD1|TRBJ1-1|many
CSVPTGVRDTEAFF
TGCAGTGTTCCGACAGGGGTACGGGACACTGAAGCTTTCTTT
>TRBV12-3/TRBV12-4|TRBD1|TRBJ2-5|many
CASSFVTGWRETQYF
TGTGCCAGCAGTTTCGTGACAGGGTGGAGAGAGACCCAGTACTTC
>TRBV7-9|.|TRBJ2-1|many
CASSEGPVLYNEQFF
TGTGCCAGCAGCGAAGGACCAGTCCTCTACAATGAGCAGTTCTTC
>TRBV9|.|TRBJ2-1|.
CASDDRSTQHYYNEQFF
TGTGCCAGCGACGACAGGTCCACACAACATTACTACAATGAGCAGTTCTTC
>TRBV12-3/TRBV12-4|.|TRBJ1-2|many
CASSLGVMEERYGYTF
TGTGCCAGCAGTTTAGGCGTGATGGAGGAACGCTATGGCTACACCTTC
>TRBV30|.|TRBJ2-1|.
CAWTGTYSYNEQFF
TGTGCCTGGACCGGGACTTACTCCTACAATGAGCAGTTCTTC
>TRBV3-1|.|TRBJ1-2|many
CASSQELRGHGYTF
TGTGCCAGCAGCCAAGAATTGAGGGGACATGGCTACACCTTC
>TRBV7-8|.|TRBJ2-1|many
CATTARGRNNEQFF
TGTGCCACCACCGCGCGAGGACGGAACAATGAGCAGTTCTTC
>TRBV30|.|TRBJ2-2|many
CAWSVGAEGLFF
TGTGCCTGGAGTGTAGGGGCCGAGGGGCTGTTTTTT
>TRBV5-8|TRBD1|TRBJ2-7|many
CASTGTGGASDYEQYF
TGTGCCAGCACCGGGACAGGGGGTGCCAGCGATTACGAGCAGTACTTC
>TRBV12-3/TRBV12-4|TRBD2|TRBJ2-1|many
CASSFPGLAGGRNEQFF
TGTGCCAGCAGTTTCCCGGGACTAGCGGGAGGGCGCAATGAGCAGTTCTTC
>TRBV20-1|TRBD2|TRBJ2-1|.
CSAILAGDNEQFF
TGCAGTGCTATACTAGCGGGAGACAATGAGCAGTTCTTC
>TRBV29-1|.|TRBJ1-3|few
CSVESDTSSGNTIYF
TGCAGCGTTGAATCGGACACCAGCTCTGGAAACACCATATATTTT
>TRBV28|TRBD1|TRBJ1-1|.
CASDDRGSEAFF
TGTGCCAGCGACGACAGGGGGTCTGAAGCTTTCTTT
>TRBV12-3/TRBV12-4|TRBD2|TRBJ2-5|many
CASSLASPGGETQYF
TGTGCCAGCAGTTTAGCGAGCCCGGGAGGCGAGACCCAGTACTTC
>TRBV6-1|.|TRBJ2-2|few
CASRSGTPFTGELFF
TGTGCCAGCAGGTCCGGGACTCCATTCACCGGGGAGCTGTTTTTT
>TRBV5-1|.|TRBJ2-5|.
CASSLTATVGETQYF
TGCGCCAGCAGCTTAACAGCGACAGTGGGGGAGACCCAGTACTTC
>TRBV12-3/TRBV12-4|TRBD1|TRBJ1-2|.
CASSKGQGHYGYTF
TGTGCCAGCAGTAAAGGACAGGGACACTATGGCTACACCTTC